A selection of T cell receptor beta chains follows, all from one sample in a study of T-cell reconstitution after alpha-beta-depleted transplantation in children. One entry per CDR3 protein results from TCRdb running MiXCR on the PCR reads. The data contain fewer than 700,000 distinct CDR3 sequences, roughly 13% of them singletons. The sequences come from PBMCs, mostly from graft donor cells, collected 360 days after TCRalphabeta/CD19-depleted stem cell transplant. The source is a male patient younger than 18 who had a stem cell transplant for acute myeloid leukemia, so the T cells may come from the graft donor. Each CDR3 is given with its conserved first and last residue. The D gene is left open where the match is weak. Not every row has a clone size; where given, it reads once, few, many or a size class.

d_gene: -
j_gene: TRBJ1-2
abundance: -
v_gene: TRBV5-6
CDR3aa: CASSLGPGEYGYTF
CDR3nt: TGTGCCAGCAGCTTGGGTCCGGGGGAATATGGCTACACCTTC

d_gene: -
j_gene: TRBJ2-3
abundance: -
v_gene: TRBV20-1
CDR3aa: CSAGTGVWGYF
CDR3nt: TGCAGTGCTGGAACAGGCGTCTGGGGGTATTTT

d_gene: -
j_gene: TRBJ2-5
abundance: -
v_gene: TRBV5-5
CDR3aa: CASSLVRGQETQYF
CDR3nt: TGTGCCAGCAGCTTGGTCAGGGGCCAAGAGACCCAGTACTTC

d_gene: TRBD2
j_gene: TRBJ2-7
abundance: -
v_gene: TRBV20-1
CDR3aa: CSAYSGNREQYF
CDR3nt: TGCAGTGCTTATAGCGGGAACCGCGAGCAGTACTTC

d_gene: TRBD1
j_gene: TRBJ2-6
abundance: few
v_gene: TRBV5-4
CDR3aa: CASSPMTGTGANVLTF
CDR3nt: TGTGCCAGCAGCCCGATGACAGGGACTGGGGCCAACGTCCTGACTTTC

d_gene: -
j_gene: TRBJ2-6
abundance: -
v_gene: TRBV7-2
CDR3aa: CASRQGSGANVLTF
CDR3nt: TGTGCCAGCAGACAGGGCTCTGGGGCCAACGTCCTGACTTTC

d_gene: -
j_gene: TRBJ2-1
abundance: -
v_gene: TRBV12-3/TRBV12-4
CDR3aa: CASSVEGTNEQFF
CDR3nt: TGTGCCAGCAGTGTCGAGGGAACCAATGAGCAGTTCTTC

d_gene: -
j_gene: TRBJ1-4
abundance: few
v_gene: TRBV7-2
CDR3aa: CASSFQGNSEKLFF
CDR3nt: TGTGCCAGCAGCTTTCAGGGGAATAGTGAAAAACTGTTTTTT

d_gene: TRBD2
j_gene: TRBJ2-3
abundance: -
v_gene: TRBV28
CDR3aa: CASSSLFTSGTTDTQYF
CDR3nt: TGTGCCAGCAGTTCCCTCTTCACTAGCGGCACCACAGATACGCAGTATTTT

d_gene: -
j_gene: TRBJ2-5
abundance: -
v_gene: TRBV28
CDR3aa: CASSSPEGTQPLGTQYF
CDR3nt: TGTGCCAGCAGTTCCCCAGAAGGGACACAGCCTTTGGGGACCCAGTACTTC

d_gene: -
j_gene: TRBJ2-7
abundance: few
v_gene: TRBV5-4
CDR3aa: CASRPWNWNEQYF
CDR3nt: TGTGCCAGCAGGCCCTGGAATTGGAACGAGCAGTACTTC

d_gene: -
j_gene: TRBJ2-7
abundance: -
v_gene: TRBV29-1
CDR3aa: CSVGFGKSYEQYF
CDR3nt: TGCAGCGTTGGTTTCGGCAAGTCCTACGAGCAGTACTTC

d_gene: TRBD2
j_gene: TRBJ2-7
abundance: few
v_gene: TRBV10-3
CDR3aa: CAISLAGGPDEQYF
CDR3nt: TGTGCCATCAGTCTAGCGGGAGGGCCGGACGAGCAGTACTTC

d_gene: -
j_gene: TRBJ2-5
abundance: -
v_gene: TRBV29-1
CDR3aa: CSPRGPQETQYF
CDR3nt: TGCAGCCCGCGTGGGCCACAAGAGACCCAGTACTTC

d_gene: TRBD2
j_gene: TRBJ2-1
abundance: few
v_gene: TRBV7-8
CDR3aa: CASSPQRTSGSIPYNEQFF
CDR3nt: TGTGCCAGCAGCCCACAGAGGACTAGCGGGAGTATCCCCTACAATGAGCAGTTCTTC

d_gene: -
j_gene: TRBJ2-1
abundance: -
v_gene: TRBV7-2
CDR3aa: CASSRQGGDIRYNEQFF
CDR3nt: TGTGCCAGCAGCCGGCAGGGGGGGGACATCCGATACAATGAGCAGTTCTTC

d_gene: TRBD1
j_gene: TRBJ2-7
abundance: many
v_gene: TRBV20-1
CDR3aa: CSASYPGTGLNEQYF
CDR3nt: TGCAGTGCTAGCTACCCCGGGACAGGGTTAAACGAGCAGTACTTC

d_gene: -
j_gene: TRBJ1-5
abundance: -
v_gene: TRBV6-2/TRBV6-3
CDR3aa: CASSPRLGVNQPQHF
CDR3nt: TGTGCCAGCAGTCCCCGTTTGGGGGTAAATCAGCCCCAGCATTTT

d_gene: TRBD2
j_gene: TRBJ2-1
abundance: -
v_gene: TRBV20-1
CDR3aa: CSARWTSGTNNEQFF
CDR3nt: TGCAGTGCTAGGTGGACTAGCGGGACCAACAATGAGCAGTTCTTC

d_gene: TRBD2
j_gene: TRBJ2-3
abundance: few
v_gene: TRBV5-1
CDR3aa: CASSWGLAGRTDTQYF
CDR3nt: TGCGCCAGCAGCTGGGGACTAGCGGGACGCACAGATACGCAGTATTTT

d_gene: -
j_gene: TRBJ2-3
abundance: few
v_gene: TRBV18
CDR3aa: CTSSPSSSTDTQYF
CDR3nt: TGTACCAGCTCACCATCTTCTAGCACAGATACGCAGTATTTT

d_gene: TRBD2
j_gene: TRBJ2-7
abundance: -
v_gene: TRBV20-1
CDR3aa: CSARGLAGVHEQYF
CDR3nt: TGCAGTGCTAGGGGACTAGCGGGAGTGCACGAGCAGTACTTC

d_gene: TRBD2
j_gene: TRBJ2-3
abundance: -
v_gene: TRBV12-3/TRBV12-4
CDR3aa: CASSLDGGLLTDTQYF
CDR3nt: TGTGCCAGCAGTTTGGACGGGGGACTACTCACAGATACGCAGTATTTT

d_gene: TRBD2
j_gene: TRBJ2-3
abundance: many
v_gene: TRBV7-6
CDR3aa: CASSLVPGGRGDTQYF
CDR3nt: TGTGCCAGCAGCTTAGTCCCTGGCGGGAGAGGAGATACGCAGTATTTT

d_gene: -
j_gene: TRBJ2-7
abundance: many
v_gene: TRBV27
CDR3aa: CASSLSMGDHNYEQYF
CDR3nt: TGTGCCAGCAGTTTATCGATGGGGGACCACAACTACGAGCAGTACTTC

d_gene: -
j_gene: TRBJ1-5
abundance: few
v_gene: TRBV28
CDR3aa: CASSLPGLLNQPQHF
CDR3nt: TGTGCCAGCAGTTTACCAGGGCTCCTCAATCAGCCCCAGCATTTT

d_gene: -
j_gene: TRBJ2-1
abundance: few
v_gene: TRBV14
CDR3aa: CASSQAPTRGAKRNEQFF
CDR3nt: TGTGCCAGCAGCCAAGCCCCCACAAGGGGGGCGAAAAGGAATGAGCAGTTCTTC

d_gene: TRBD2
j_gene: TRBJ2-3
abundance: -
v_gene: TRBV20-1
CDR3aa: CSASAGLALRYF
CDR3nt: TGCAGTGCTAGTGCGGGACTAGCGTTGAGGTATTTT

d_gene: -
j_gene: TRBJ2-2
abundance: -
v_gene: TRBV7-2
CDR3aa: CASSDSALGGVF
CDR3nt: TGTGCCAGCAGCGACAGCGCTTTAGGGGGTGTGTTT

d_gene: TRBD1
j_gene: TRBJ1-6
abundance: once
v_gene: TRBV28
CDR3aa: CASSLWDRWTGGNFYNTPLHF
CDR3nt: TGTGCCAGCAGTTTATGGGACCGATGGACAGGGGGCAACTTCTATAATACACCCCTCCACTTT

d_gene: TRBD1
j_gene: TRBJ1-5
abundance: few
v_gene: TRBV4-2
CDR3aa: CASSHGQGGNQPQHF
CDR3nt: TGTGCCAGCAGCCATGGACAGGGAGGCAATCAGCCCCAGCATTTT

d_gene: -
j_gene: TRBJ2-5
abundance: many
v_gene: TRBV28
CDR3aa: CASRFKETQYF
CDR3nt: TGTGCCAGCAGATTCAAAGAGACCCAGTACTTC

d_gene: -
j_gene: TRBJ2-1
abundance: many
v_gene: TRBV28
CDR3aa: CASSLLVVGRTYTNF
CDR3nt: TGTGCCAGCAGTTTATTGGTTGTCGGAAGGACCTACACGAACTTC

d_gene: -
j_gene: TRBJ1-3
abundance: many
v_gene: TRBV5-1
CDR3aa: CASSLEPGRSGNTIYF
CDR3nt: TGCGCCAGCAGCTTGGAACCAGGAAGATCTGGAAACACCATATATTTT

d_gene: -
j_gene: TRBJ2-3
abundance: -
v_gene: TRBV28
CDR3aa: CASWSAGQPGPHLMDTQYF
CDR3nt: TGTGCCAGCTGGTCGGCGGGACAGCCGGGGCCACACCTGATGGATACGCAGTATTTT

d_gene: -
j_gene: TRBJ2-7
abundance: few
v_gene: TRBV20-1
CDR3aa: CSARAGYATSYEQYF
CDR3nt: TGCAGTGCTAGAGCGGGATATGCCACATCCTACGAGCAGTACTTC

d_gene: -
j_gene: TRBJ2-1
abundance: -
v_gene: TRBV7-8
CDR3aa: CASSLEGPTTKLLF
CDR3nt: TGTGCCAGCAGCTTAGAGGGGCCTACTACAAAACTCCTCTTC

d_gene: TRBD1
j_gene: TRBJ2-3
abundance: many
v_gene: TRBV4-3
CDR3aa: CASSQKTGTGTTDTQYF
CDR3nt: TGCGCCAGCAGCCAAAAAACCGGGACAGGGACTACAGATACGCAGTATTTT

d_gene: TRBD2
j_gene: TRBJ2-2
abundance: -
v_gene: TRBV11-2
CDR3aa: CASSLLPTSGMGNTGELFF
CDR3nt: TGTGCCAGCAGCTTGCTTCCGACTAGCGGGATGGGGAACACCGGGGAGCTGTTTTTT

d_gene: -
j_gene: TRBJ2-7
abundance: few
v_gene: TRBV28
CDR3aa: CASIRRGAYYEQYF
CDR3nt: TGTGCCAGCATCAGGAGGGGGGCGTACTACGAGCAGTACTTC

d_gene: TRBD2
j_gene: TRBJ2-3
abundance: few
v_gene: TRBV5-4
CDR3aa: CASSLQGSGRPYALFPDTQYF
CDR3nt: TGTGCCAGCAGCTTGCAGGGTAGCGGGAGGCCTTATGCCCTTTTCCCAGATACGCAGTATTTT

d_gene: TRBD1
j_gene: TRBJ2-5
abundance: few
v_gene: TRBV29-1
CDR3aa: CSVIPRGRETQYF
CDR3nt: TGCAGCGTTATTCCCAGGGGGCGTGAGACCCAGTACTTC

d_gene: -
j_gene: TRBJ2-7
abundance: many
v_gene: TRBV29-1
CDR3aa: CSVEFQGGNEQYF
CDR3nt: TGCAGCGTTGAATTTCAGGGTGGGAACGAGCAGTACTTC

d_gene: TRBD1
j_gene: TRBJ2-3
abundance: -
v_gene: TRBV14
CDR3aa: CASSRDRGWSDTQYF
CDR3nt: TGTGCCAGCAGTCGGGACAGGGGATGGTCAGATACGCAGTATTTT

d_gene: TRBD1
j_gene: TRBJ2-7
abundance: -
v_gene: TRBV6-1
CDR3aa: CASSVPGTGGEQYF
CDR3nt: TGTGCCAGCAGTGTTCCCGGGACAGGGGGCGAGCAGTACTTC

d_gene: TRBD1
j_gene: TRBJ2-2
abundance: once
v_gene: TRBV5-1
CDR3aa: CASSLAGGMNTGELFF
CDR3nt: TGCGCCAGCAGCTTGGCAGGGGGCATGAACACCGGGGAGCTGTTTTTT

d_gene: -
j_gene: TRBJ1-1
abundance: -
v_gene: TRBV10-3
CDR3aa: CAISESGSPIAFF
CDR3nt: TGTGCCATCAGTGAGTCCGGCAGCCCAATCGCTTTCTTT

d_gene: -
j_gene: TRBJ2-1
abundance: many
v_gene: TRBV12-3/TRBV12-4
CDR3aa: CATRIEDRTYNEQFF
CDR3nt: TGTGCCACCAGAATTGAAGACAGAACATACAATGAGCAGTTCTTC

d_gene: TRBD2
j_gene: TRBJ2-2
abundance: many
v_gene: TRBV5-1
CDR3aa: CASSLTSGYTGELFF
CDR3nt: TGCGCCAGCAGCTTAACTAGCGGATACACCGGGGAGCTGTTTTTT

d_gene: TRBD2
j_gene: TRBJ2-1
abundance: few
v_gene: TRBV27
CDR3aa: CASSPSTSGGYNEQFF
CDR3nt: TGTGCCAGCAGTCCATCGACTAGCGGGGGGTACAATGAGCAGTTCTTC

d_gene: TRBD1
j_gene: TRBJ2-7
abundance: many
v_gene: TRBV12-3/TRBV12-4
CDR3aa: CASRRDSSYEQYF
CDR3nt: TGTGCCAGCAGACGGGACAGCTCCTACGAGCAGTACTTC

d_gene: TRBD1
j_gene: TRBJ2-7
abundance: -
v_gene: TRBV7-3
CDR3aa: CASSQLFPPGQLTYEQYF
CDR3nt: TGTGCCAGCAGCCAACTCTTTCCACCGGGACAGCTTACGTACGAGCAGTACTTC

d_gene: TRBD2
j_gene: TRBJ2-1
abundance: few
v_gene: TRBV12-3/TRBV12-4
CDR3aa: CASSPSGKGEQFF
CDR3nt: TGTGCCAGCAGCCCTAGCGGGAAGGGTGAGCAGTTCTTC

d_gene: TRBD1
j_gene: TRBJ2-1
abundance: -
v_gene: TRBV20-1
CDR3aa: CSAGQDGSYNEQFF
CDR3nt: TGCAGTGCTGGACAGGACGGCTCCTACAATGAGCAGTTCTTC

d_gene: -
j_gene: TRBJ2-1
abundance: few
v_gene: TRBV4-3
CDR3aa: CASSPYPGFANEQFF
CDR3nt: TGCGCCAGCAGCCCGTATCCGGGGTTCGCAAATGAGCAGTTCTTC

d_gene: -
j_gene: TRBJ2-2
abundance: many
v_gene: TRBV27
CDR3aa: CASSLLLAPAGELFF
CDR3nt: TGTGCCAGCAGTTTATTACTAGCTCCTGCCGGGGAGCTGTTTTTT

d_gene: -
j_gene: TRBJ2-3
abundance: -
v_gene: TRBV28
CDR3aa: CASSSGPPTDTQYF
CDR3nt: TGTGCCAGCAGTTCGGGACCTCCCACAGATACGCAGTATTTT

d_gene: -
j_gene: TRBJ2-3
abundance: -
v_gene: TRBV27
CDR3aa: CASSLLWQGIGTDTQYF
CDR3nt: TGTGCCAGCAGTTTACTTTGGCAGGGAATCGGCACAGATACGCAGTATTTT

d_gene: TRBD2
j_gene: TRBJ2-2
abundance: few
v_gene: TRBV28
CDR3aa: CASSKTSGRAYTGELFF
CDR3nt: TGTGCCAGCAGCAAAACTAGCGGGAGGGCCTATACCGGGGAGCTGTTTTTT

d_gene: -
j_gene: TRBJ2-7
abundance: few
v_gene: TRBV7-2
CDR3aa: CASSPRFASDSYEQYF
CDR3nt: TGTGCCAGCAGCCCCCGATTCGCGTCCGACTCCTACGAGCAGTACTTC